This T cell receptor beta chain was captured in a study of spatial heterogeneity in lung cancer. Study in general: Across the raw uncorrected reads, a unique TCR and UMI combination was observed, on average, more than ten times.

This clonotype was seen at least ten times. MiXCR was run by TCRdb on the 5' RACE reads, yielding one entry per CDR3 protein. The sample includes 85,000 to 100,000 distinct CDR3 sequences, about an eighth of them seen just once. The CDR3 contains 15 residues. CDR1 is MGHDK, CDR2 SYGVNS, per germline. V lost 5 bases to trimming and J lost 3 bases; unmatched junction nucleotides: 7. Described time point: sample taken at primary tumor resection. Sequenced material: PBMCs, taken at surgery. The sequence was collected from a male donor with early-stage non-small cell lung cancer. The chain is built from TRBV25-1 and TRBJ2-5; the match to TRBD2 covers 9 bases. CDR3 region: CASSPLAGGKETQYF. In DNA form, the CDR3 reads TGTGCCAGCAGTCCGTTGGCGGGAGGGAAAGAGACCCAGTACTTC.